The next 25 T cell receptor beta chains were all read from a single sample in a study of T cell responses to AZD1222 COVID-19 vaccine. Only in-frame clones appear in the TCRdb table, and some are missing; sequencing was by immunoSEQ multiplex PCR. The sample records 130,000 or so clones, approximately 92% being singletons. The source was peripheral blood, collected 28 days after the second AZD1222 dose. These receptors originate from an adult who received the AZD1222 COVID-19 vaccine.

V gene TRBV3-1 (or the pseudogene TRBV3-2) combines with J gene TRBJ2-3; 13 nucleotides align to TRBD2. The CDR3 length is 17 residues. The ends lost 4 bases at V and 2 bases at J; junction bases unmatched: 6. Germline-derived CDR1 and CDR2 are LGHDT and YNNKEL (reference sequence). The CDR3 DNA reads TGTGCCAGCAGCCTCGGGACTAGCGGGGCTCACACAGATACGCAGTATTTT. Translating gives CASSLGTSGAHTDTQYF.

CDR3 sequence: CATLRGYGYTF. CDR3 bases: TGTGCCACCCTCCGGGGCTATGGCTACACCTTC. The gene calls are TRBV19 and TRBJ1-2; no clear D. CDR1 LNHDA and CDR2 SQIVND come from the germline V gene (reference sequence). The CDR3 extends over 11 amino acids. The V gene lost 10 bases and the J gene lost 4 bases, with 10 bases spanning the gap.

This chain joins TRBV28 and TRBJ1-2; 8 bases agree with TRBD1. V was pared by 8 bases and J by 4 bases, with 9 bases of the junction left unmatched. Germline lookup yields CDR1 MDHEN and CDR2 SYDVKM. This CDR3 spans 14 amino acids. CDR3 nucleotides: TGTGCCAGCTCACCGGGACAGGATGGCTATGGCTACACCTTC. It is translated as CASSPGQDGYGYTF.

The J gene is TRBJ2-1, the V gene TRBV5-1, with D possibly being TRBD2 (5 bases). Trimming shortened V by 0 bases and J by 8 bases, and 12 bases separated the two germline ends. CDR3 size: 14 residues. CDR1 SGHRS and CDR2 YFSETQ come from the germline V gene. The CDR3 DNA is TGCGCCAGCAGCTTGGTTGCAGGTAGCGATGAGCAGTTCTTC. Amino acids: CASSLVAGSDEQFF.

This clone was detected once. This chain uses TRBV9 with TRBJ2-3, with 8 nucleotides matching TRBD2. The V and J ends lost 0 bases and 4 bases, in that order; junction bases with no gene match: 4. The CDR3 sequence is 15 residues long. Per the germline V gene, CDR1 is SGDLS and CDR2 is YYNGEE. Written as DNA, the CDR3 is TGTGCCAGCAGCGTAGGAGCGGGGGAATCAGATACGCAGTATTTT. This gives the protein CASSVGAGESDTQYF.

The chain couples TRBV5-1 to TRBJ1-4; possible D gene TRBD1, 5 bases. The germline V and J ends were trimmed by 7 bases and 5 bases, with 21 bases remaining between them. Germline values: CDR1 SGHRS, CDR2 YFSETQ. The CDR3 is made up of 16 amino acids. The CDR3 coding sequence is TGCGCCAGCCGCTCCGGGGCAGGTTGGTTGAATGAAAAACTGTTTTTT. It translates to CASRSGAGWLNEKLFF.

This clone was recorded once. As DNA, the CDR3 is TGCGCCAGCAGCCTGGGACGCCAACCACAGGACACTGAAGCTTTCTTT. This translates into CASSLGRQPQDTEAFF. The chain uses TRBV4-1 and TRBJ1-1; D might be TRBD1 (5 bases). Germline V gene sequence: CDR1 MGHRA, CDR2 YSYEKL. There are 16 residues in the CDR3. The V end was cut by 4 bases, the J end by 3 bases, with 18 bases between.

The CDR3 reads CASRPSLDGYTF. CDR3 sequence (DNA): TGTGCCAGCAGACCGTCTTTAGATGGCTACACCTTC. The gene calls are TRBV28 and TRBJ1-2; no reliable D call. This CDR3 region has 12 residues. The germline gives CDR1 MDHEN, CDR2 SYDVKM. V lost 6 bases and J lost 6, with 11 bases in between.

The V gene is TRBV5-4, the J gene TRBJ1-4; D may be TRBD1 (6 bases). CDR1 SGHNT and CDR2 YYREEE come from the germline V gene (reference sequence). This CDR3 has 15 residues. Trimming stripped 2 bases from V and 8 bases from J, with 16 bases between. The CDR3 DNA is TGTGCCAGCAGCTTTGGGGGGGCACTGCCCGAAAAACTGTTTTTT. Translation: CASSFGGALPEKLFF.

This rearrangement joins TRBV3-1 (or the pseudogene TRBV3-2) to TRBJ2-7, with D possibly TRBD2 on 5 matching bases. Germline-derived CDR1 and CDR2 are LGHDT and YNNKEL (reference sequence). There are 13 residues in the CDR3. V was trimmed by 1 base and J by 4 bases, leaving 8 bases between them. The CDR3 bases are TGTGCCAGCAGCCAAGTTGGGGAGTACGAGCAGTACTTC. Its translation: CASSQVGEYEQYF.

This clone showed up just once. The CDR3 DNA reads as TGTGCCAGCAGTTACGGGTATGGTGAGGGCTACGAGCAGTACGTC. Translating it yields CASSYGYGEGYEQYV. The chain combines TRBV6-5 with TRBJ2-7, with a weak D call TRBD2 (5 bases). The CDR3 contains 15 residues. Germline assignment: CDR1 MNHEY and CDR2 SVGAGI. V was clipped by 2 bases and J by 3 bases, with 14 bases between them.

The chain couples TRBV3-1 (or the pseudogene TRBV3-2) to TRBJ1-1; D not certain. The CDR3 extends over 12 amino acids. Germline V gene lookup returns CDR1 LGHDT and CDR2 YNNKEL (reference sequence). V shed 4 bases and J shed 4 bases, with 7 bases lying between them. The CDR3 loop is CASSLGSTEAFF. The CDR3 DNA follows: TGTGCCAGCAGCCTGGGGAGCACTGAAGCTTTCTTT.

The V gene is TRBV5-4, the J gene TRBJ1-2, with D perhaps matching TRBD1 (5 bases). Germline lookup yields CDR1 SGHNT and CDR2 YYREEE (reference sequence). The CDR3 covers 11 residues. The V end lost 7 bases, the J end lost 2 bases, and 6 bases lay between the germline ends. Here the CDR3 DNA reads TGTGCCAGCGGGGGAAACTATGGCTACACCTTC. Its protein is CASGGNYGYTF.

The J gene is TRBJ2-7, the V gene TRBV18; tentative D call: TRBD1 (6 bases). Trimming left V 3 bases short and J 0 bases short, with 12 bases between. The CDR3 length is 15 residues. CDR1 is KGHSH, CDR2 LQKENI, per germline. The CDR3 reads CASSPTGPTSYEQYF. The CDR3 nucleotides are TGTGCCAGCTCACCTACAGGGCCTACCTCCTACGAGCAGTACTTC.

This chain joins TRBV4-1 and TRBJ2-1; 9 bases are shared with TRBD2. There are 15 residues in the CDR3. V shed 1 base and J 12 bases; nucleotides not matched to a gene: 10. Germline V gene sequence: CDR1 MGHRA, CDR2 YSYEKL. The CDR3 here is CASSQAGLAGVGQFF. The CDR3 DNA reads TGCGCCAGCAGCCAAGCGGGACTAGCCGGGGTCGGGCAGTTCTTC.

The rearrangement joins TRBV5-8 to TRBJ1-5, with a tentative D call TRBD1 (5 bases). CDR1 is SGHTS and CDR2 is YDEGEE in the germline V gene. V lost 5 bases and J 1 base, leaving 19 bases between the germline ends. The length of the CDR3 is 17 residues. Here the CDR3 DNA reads TGTGCCAGCAGTCACGGGCAGGGAGCGTGGAGCAATCAGCCCCAGCATTTT. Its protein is CASSHGQGAWSNQPQHF.

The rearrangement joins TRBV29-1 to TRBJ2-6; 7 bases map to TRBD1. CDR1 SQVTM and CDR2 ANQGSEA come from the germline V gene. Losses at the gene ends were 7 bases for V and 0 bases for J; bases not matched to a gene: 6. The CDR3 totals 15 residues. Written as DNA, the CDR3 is TGCAGCGCTCGGGACAGATACTCTGGGGCCAACGTCCTGACTTTC. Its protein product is CSARDRYSGANVLTF.

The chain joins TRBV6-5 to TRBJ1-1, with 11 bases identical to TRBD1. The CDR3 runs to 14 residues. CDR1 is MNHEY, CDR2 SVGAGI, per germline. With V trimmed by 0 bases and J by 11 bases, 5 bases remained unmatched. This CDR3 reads CASSYSGDRGVAFF. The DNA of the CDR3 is TGTGCCAGCAGTTACTCGGGGGACAGGGGGGTTGCTTTCTTT.

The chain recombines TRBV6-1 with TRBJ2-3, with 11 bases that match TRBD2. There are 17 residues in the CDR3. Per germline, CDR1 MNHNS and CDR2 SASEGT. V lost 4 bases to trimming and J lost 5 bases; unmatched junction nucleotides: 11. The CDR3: CASSGRRLAGGGDTQYF. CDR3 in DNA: TGTGCCAGCAGTGGTAGGAGGCTAGCGGGAGGAGGAGATACGCAGTATTTT.

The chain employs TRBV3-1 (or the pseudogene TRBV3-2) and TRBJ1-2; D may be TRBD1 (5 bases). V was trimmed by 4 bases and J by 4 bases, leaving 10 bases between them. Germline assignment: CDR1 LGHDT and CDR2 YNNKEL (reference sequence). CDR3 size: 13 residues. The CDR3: CASSLSGIYGYTF. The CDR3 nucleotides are TGTGCCAGCAGCCTCTCAGGGATCTATGGCTACACCTTC.

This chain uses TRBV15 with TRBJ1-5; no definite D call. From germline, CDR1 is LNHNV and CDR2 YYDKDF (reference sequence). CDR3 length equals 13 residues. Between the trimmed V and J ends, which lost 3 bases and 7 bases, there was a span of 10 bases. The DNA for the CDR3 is TGTGCCACCAGCAGGCTAAGTGGCCAGCCCCAGCATTTT. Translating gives CATSRLSGQPQHF.

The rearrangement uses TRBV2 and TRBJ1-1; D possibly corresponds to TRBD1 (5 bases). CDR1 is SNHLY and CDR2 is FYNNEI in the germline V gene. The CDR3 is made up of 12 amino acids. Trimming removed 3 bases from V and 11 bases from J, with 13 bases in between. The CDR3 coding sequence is TGTGCCAGCAGTGAGTGGACACTCCCGGCTTTCTTT. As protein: CASSEWTLPAFF.

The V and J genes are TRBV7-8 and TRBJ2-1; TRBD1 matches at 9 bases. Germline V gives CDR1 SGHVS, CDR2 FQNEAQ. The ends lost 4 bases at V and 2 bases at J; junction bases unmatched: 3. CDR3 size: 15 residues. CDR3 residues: CASSSQGATYNEQFF. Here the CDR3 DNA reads TGTGCCAGCAGCTCACAGGGGGCGACCTACAATGAGCAGTTCTTC.

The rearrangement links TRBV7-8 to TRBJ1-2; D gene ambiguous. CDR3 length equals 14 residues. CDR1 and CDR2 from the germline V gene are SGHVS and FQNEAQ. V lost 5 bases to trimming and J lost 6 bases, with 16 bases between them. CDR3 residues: CASSPRFSLDGYTF. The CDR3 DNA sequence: TGTGCCAGCAGCCCTCGTTTCAGCCTAGATGGCTACACCTTC.

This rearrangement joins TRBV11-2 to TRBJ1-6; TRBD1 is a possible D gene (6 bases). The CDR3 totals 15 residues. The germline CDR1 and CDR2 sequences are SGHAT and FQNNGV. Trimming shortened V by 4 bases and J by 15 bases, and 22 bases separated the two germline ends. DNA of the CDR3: TGTGCCAGCAGCTCTCTCCGGGACACCACCTTGGTCCTCCACTTT. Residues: CASSSLRDTTLVLHF.